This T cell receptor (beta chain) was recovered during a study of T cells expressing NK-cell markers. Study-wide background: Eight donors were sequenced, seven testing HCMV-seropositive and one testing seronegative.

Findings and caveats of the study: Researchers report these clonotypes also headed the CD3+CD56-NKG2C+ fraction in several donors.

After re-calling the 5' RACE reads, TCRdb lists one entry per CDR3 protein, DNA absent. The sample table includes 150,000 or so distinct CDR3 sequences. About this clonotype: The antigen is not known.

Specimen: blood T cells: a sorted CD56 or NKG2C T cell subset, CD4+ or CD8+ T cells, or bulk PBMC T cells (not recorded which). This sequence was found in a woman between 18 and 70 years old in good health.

CDR3 sequence: CASKEYTEAFF. This chain joins TRBV12-3 or TRBV12-4 and TRBJ1-1. The CDR3 runs 11 residues.